A selection of T cell receptor beta chains follows, all from one sample in a study of T cells in Graves' hyperthyroidism and ophthalmopathy. TCRdb reprocessed the multiplex PCR reads with MiXCR, giving one entry per CDR3 protein. The table shows around 400,000 distinct CDR3 sequences, with 13% to 15% occurring only once. Sequencing used blood. These receptors all come from a woman aged 60-75 years with Graves' ophthalmopathy. Both conserved end residues are trimmed from each CDR3.

TRBV12-5	TRBJ2-1	ASGPDGGPHNEQF
TRBV20-1	TRBJ2-5	SARDLGLAGGQIETQY
TRBV28	TRBJ2-7	ASGGVGGAFSYEQY
TRBV19	TRBJ1-5	ASREGTNQPRH
TRBV5-1	TRBJ2-1	ASTIGTKGEQF
TRBV19	TRBJ1-5	ASRRTGLSNQPQH
TRBV9	TRBJ2-3	ASSVDLADTDTQY
TRBV28	TRBJ1-5	ASRGGGEPQH
TRBV20-1	TRBJ2-5	SARKSSRETQY
TRBV11-3	TRBJ2-1	ASSLDLSAREQF
TRBV2	TRBJ2-2	ASSVLPNTGELF
TRBV7-9	TRBJ2-1	ASSPYAASGSGEQF
TRBV7-2	TRBJ2-4	ASSSINRQGEKNIQY
TRBV28	TRBJ2-1	ASRTSGRARNEQF
TRBV10-3	TRBJ1-6	AIRWTAENSPLH
TRBV7-8	TRBJ1-1	ASSPHTEAF
TRBV20-1	TRBJ2-7	SATHGYEQY
TRBV7-2	TRBJ2-2	ASSIYGTSGELF
TRBV11-2	TRBJ2-5	ASSYRAGVEETQY
TRBV5-4	TRBJ2-1	ASSPTFSGSPYNEQF
TRBV7-2	TRBJ2-2	ASSFGKWADTGELF
TRBV6-1	TRBJ2-4	ASSPLTGGLAKNIQY
TRBV6-1	TRBJ2-7	ASSGVAYEQY
TRBV14	TRBJ2-1	ASSPVPGVPYNEQF
TRBV20-1	TRBJ2-5	SAPPGLAGQETQY
TRBV10-3	TRBJ2-3	AISEGNTQY
TRBV18	TRBJ1-4	ASSSGQREKLF
TRBV28	TRBJ2-1	ASSPPGQISYNEQF
TRBV15	TRBJ2-5	ATRDRLAGTWGTQY
TRBV6-1	TRBJ2-5	ASSEVWTDQETQY
TRBV5-6	TRBJ1-6	ASSFGTGGRGDSPLH
TRBV27	TRBJ2-1	ASSLRGLVNEQF
TRBV9	TRBJ2-2	ASSVFGTGELF
TRBV7-9	TRBJ2-5	ASSSLLAGVQETQY
TRBV12-3/TRBV12-4	TRBJ2-3	ASSFQGLVKGTQY
TRBV19	TRBJ1-1	ASSIGKNTEAF
TRBV28	TRBJ2-1	ASSFGGRGFYNEQL
TRBV25-1	TRBJ2-7	ASSAMGTGRKQY
TRBV28	TRBJ2-7	ASTLDRPPYEQY
TRBV19	TRBJ2-7	ASRLGSRGEQY
TRBV28	TRBJ1-2	ASSTPGDFFGYT
TRBV27	TRBJ2-7	ASSSYLLAGVREQY
TRBV13	TRBJ2-5	ASSSLLLAGERETQY
TRBV7-9	TRBJ2-1	ATQGKGAVYNEQF
TRBV30	TRBJ2-1	ASIPSGTYNEQF
TRBV20-1	TRBJ2-7	SAERAGMSPSEQY
TRBV28	TRBJ2-7	ASSLPVYEQY
TRBV5-8	TRBJ2-3	ASSLGLAGSSTDTQY
TRBV4-2	TRBJ1-3	ASSQVTGGMGGNTIY
TRBV6-1	TRBJ2-1	ASMLTGTVYNEQF
TRBV20-1	TRBJ2-5	SARDRGPQETQY
TRBV10-1	TRBJ2-7	ATRGEQY
TRBV15	TRBJ2-2	ATSLQAGSTGELF
TRBV28	TRBJ2-1	ASRRDTSPPYNEQF